This T cell receptor (beta chain) was identified in a study of blood T cell repertoires in COVID-19. Whole-study context: PBMCs, B-cell-depleted T cells, or T cells were the source of the cDNA or gDNA that made up the material.

V shed 0 bases and J shed 0 bases, with 11 bases lying between them. Germline values: CDR1 ENHRY, CDR2 SYGVKD. The CDR3 is 17 amino acids. Data came from immunoSEQ multiplex PCR; TCRdb stores just in-frame clones and leaves some out. The repertoire holds more than 40,000 clones, with approximately 86% as singletons. Sample: peripheral blood. V and J are TRBV10-3 and TRBJ1-4; a weak D match, TRBD1 (5 bases). This sequence was found in a man aged 60 to 69 with active or convalescent COVID-19. The CDR3: CAISESAGGATNEKLFF. The CDR3 coding sequence is TGTGCCATCAGTGAGTCAGCGGGGGGGGCAACTAATGAAAAACTGTTTTTT.